These T cell receptor beta chains were read from a single sample in a study of cytomegalovirus exposure and HLA in healthy donors. Clones were read by immunoSEQ multiplex PCR, and TCRdb kept only the in-frame ones, dropping some. Of about 120,000 clones in the sample, 77% are singletons; the top ten hold around 4%. Sequencing used PBMCs. These receptors were collected from a human donor in good health. Each CDR3 is given with its conserved first and last residue. A D gene is named only where the DNA matches it firmly. Clone size is given for some rows only: seen once, a few or many times, or a class if the clone is expanded.

size: -; V: TRBV2; J: TRBJ1-2; D: TRBD1; DNA: TGTGCCAGCAGTGGGGGACAGGCTAAGTATGGCTACACCTTC; CDR3: CASSGGQAKYGYTF
size: -; V: TRBV19; J: TRBJ1-4; D: -; DNA: TGTGCCAGTAGCTCTGCAGTGGCAACTAATGAAAAACTGTTTTTT; CDR3: CASSSAVATNEKLFF
size: -; V: TRBV6-6; J: TRBJ1-2; D: TRBD1; DNA: TGTGCCAGCAGTTACAATCGGGACAGCTATGGCTACACCTTC; CDR3: CASSYNRDSYGYTF
size: -; V: TRBV28; J: TRBJ2-7; D: TRBD1; DNA: TGTGCCAGCACACCCGCCGGGACAGGGCCCTACGAGCAGTACTTC; CDR3: CASTPAGTGPYEQYF
size: -; V: TRBV28; J: TRBJ1-6; D: TRBD1; DNA: TGTGCCAGCAGTGGGGACAGGGTAACTTGGGGATATTCACCCCTCCACTTT; CDR3: CASSGDRVTWGYSPLHF
size: -; V: TRBV28; J: TRBJ1-5; D: TRBD1; DNA: TGTGCCAGCAATCCGCTTAGGACAGGGGTTCAGCCCCAGCATTTT; CDR3: CASNPLRTGVQPQHF
size: few; V: TRBV5-5; J: TRBJ2-5; D: TRBD2; DNA: TGTGCCAGCAGCTTGTTACTAGCGGGAGGGAGTGAGACCCAGTACTTC; CDR3: CASSLLLAGGSETQYF
size: -; V: TRBV5-1; J: TRBJ2-7; D: TRBD1; DNA: TGCGCCAGCGCGGAACAGGGGTACGAGCAGTACTTC; CDR3: CASAEQGYEQYF
size: -; V: TRBV29-1; J: TRBJ1-5; D: TRBD1; DNA: TGCAGCGGTAGACAGGGGAACGATCAGCCCCAGCATTTT; CDR3: CSGRQGNDQPQHF
size: -; V: TRBV7-9; J: TRBJ2-1; D: TRBD2; DNA: TGTGCCAGCAGCTTATACGGGACTAGCGGGAGAATGATCCCAGAGCAGTTCTTC; CDR3: CASSLYGTSGRMIPEQFF
size: few; V: TRBV7-8; J: TRBJ2-7; D: TRBD2; DNA: TGTGCCAGCAGCTTAGCCTTAGGGACTAGCGTTGCCTACGAGCAGTACTTC; CDR3: CASSLALGTSVAYEQYF
size: few; V: TRBV11-3; J: TRBJ2-7; D: TRBD2; DNA: TGTGCCAGCAGCTTAGCAGCGGGAGCTGGCGAGCAGTACTTC; CDR3: CASSLAAGAGEQYF
size: -; V: TRBV19; J: TRBJ2-2; D: TRBD1; DNA: TGTGCCAGTAGTGTCGTCAGGGGGATCGGCACCGGGGAGCTGTTTTTT; CDR3: CASSVVRGIGTGELFF
size: -; V: TRBV28; J: TRBJ2-5; D: TRBD2; DNA: TGTGCCAGCAGGTTAGCGGGAATCAAGGAGACCCAGTACTTC; CDR3: CASRLAGIKETQYF
size: -; V: TRBV5-1; J: TRBJ2-5; D: -; DNA: TGCGCCAGCAGCTTGGTGGGCAGGGAAGGAAGAGAGACCCAGTACTTC; CDR3: CASSLVGREGRETQYF
size: few; V: TRBV19; J: TRBJ1-5; D: -; DNA: TGTGCCAGTAGTGTCAGGGGACATAATCAGCCCCAGCATTTT; CDR3: CASSVRGHNQPQHF
size: -; V: TRBV5-1; J: TRBJ2-7; D: -; DNA: TGCGCCAGCAGCTCCGGTTACGAGCAGTACTTC; CDR3: CASSSGYEQYF
size: -; V: TRBV6-5; J: TRBJ1-4; D: -; DNA: TGTGCCAGCAGTTACCGGGGATTAGGGGAAAAACTGTTTTTT; CDR3: CASSYRGLGEKLFF
size: -; V: TRBV11-2; J: TRBJ2-1; D: TRBD2; DNA: TGTGCCAGCAGCGGATGGGCTAGCGGGAGGCCTTCCAATGAGCAGTTCTTC; CDR3: CASSGWASGRPSNEQFF
size: -; V: TRBV2; J: TRBJ2-5; D: -; DNA: TGTGCCAGCAGAGGTGGGGGGGGCCTGGGATTGGAGACCCAGTACTTC; CDR3: CASRGGGGLGLETQYF
size: -; V: TRBV21-1; J: TRBJ1-2; D: -; DNA: TGTGCCCTCCCCGGCGGCAACTATGGCTACACCTTC; CDR3: CALPGGNYGYTF
size: -; V: TRBV7-9; J: TRBJ2-3; D: -; DNA: TGTGCCAGCAGCTTAGGAGGTGCGCTCGGTGCGGATACGCAGTATTTT; CDR3: CASSLGGALGADTQYF
size: few; V: TRBV28; J: TRBJ1-1; D: -; DNA: TGTGCCAGCAGTTCCGCCCTACCTGGCACTGAAGCTTTCTTT; CDR3: CASSSALPGTEAFF
size: -; V: TRBV15; J: TRBJ2-7; D: TRBD2; DNA: TGTGCCACCAGGGGTTTAGCGGGAACAGTCCTTTCCGAGCAGTACTTC; CDR3: CATRGLAGTVLSEQYF
size: once; V: TRBV5-6; J: TRBJ1-6; D: -; DNA: TGTGCCAGCAGCTTGAAACCAGGGTCCAATAGACCCCTCCACTTT; CDR3: CASSLKPGSNRPLHF
size: -; V: TRBV10-3; J: TRBJ2-3; D: TRBD2; DNA: TGTGCCATCAGTGCAAGTGCGGGAGTCGGCACAGATACGCAGTATTTT; CDR3: CAISASAGVGTDTQYF
size: -; V: TRBV6-5; J: TRBJ1-2; D: TRBD1; DNA: TGTGCCAGCAGTTTAGGGACAGGGGGCGGTGGCTACACCTTC; CDR3: CASSLGTGGGGYTF
size: -; V: TRBV28; J: TRBJ2-7; D: -; DNA: TGTGCCAGCAGTCCCCTACAGGGGGGGGGCGACGAGCAGTACTTC; CDR3: CASSPLQGGGDEQYF
size: -; V: TRBV10-2; J: TRBJ2-4; D: -; DNA: TGCGCCAGCAGTGAGTCGACGGGCCGGCCCGGGGACATTCAGTACTTC; CDR3: CASSESTGRPGDIQYF
size: -; V: TRBV5-8; J: TRBJ2-7; D: -; DNA: TGTGCCAGCAGCCAATCTTACGAGCAGTACTTC; CDR3: CASSQSYEQYF
size: -; V: TRBV5-4; J: TRBJ1-2; D: TRBD1; DNA: TGTGCCAGCAGCCCCGGACAGGCCCAGGGAGGCTACACCTTC; CDR3: CASSPGQAQGGYTF
size: -; V: TRBV7-9; J: TRBJ2-3; D: TRBD2; DNA: TGTGCCAGCACCCCGGGTGGAGTAGCGGGGCGAAAACTCACAGATACGCAGTATTTT; CDR3: CASTPGGVAGRKLTDTQYF
size: -; V: TRBV6-1; J: TRBJ2-7; D: -; DNA: TGTGCCAGCAGTGAGAACGACGGGTCCTACGAGCAGTACTTC; CDR3: CASSENDGSYEQYF
size: -; V: TRBV6-6; J: TRBJ1-2; D: -; DNA: TGTGCCAGCAAGACAGCTAACTATGGCTACACCTTC; CDR3: CASKTANYGYTF
size: -; V: TRBV27; J: TRBJ2-6; D: TRBD1; DNA: TGTGCCAGCAGTGCTTTCCGGGACAGGGTGACCTCTGGGGCCAACGTCCTGACTTTC; CDR3: CASSAFRDRVTSGANVLTF
size: -; V: TRBV5-8; J: TRBJ2-7; D: TRBD1; DNA: TGTGCCAGCAGCTTGGTACAGGGGGCCTACGAGCAGTACTTC; CDR3: CASSLVQGAYEQYF
size: -; V: TRBV27; J: TRBJ1-2; D: -; DNA: TGTGCCAGCAGTCCCCGTTTTCCCTATGGCTACACCTTC; CDR3: CASSPRFPYGYTF
size: once; V: TRBV11-3; J: TRBJ2-7; D: TRBD1; DNA: TGTGCCAGCAGCTTACAGGGGGCGAACTACGAGCAGTACTTC; CDR3: CASSLQGANYEQYF
size: -; V: TRBV7-9; J: TRBJ2-5; D: -; DNA: TGTGCCAGCAGCTTAGTTGAAGCTGCGGGGGAGACCCAGTACTTC; CDR3: CASSLVEAAGETQYF
size: -; V: TRBV6-5; J: TRBJ1-1; D: -; DNA: TGTGCCAGCAGTGAAGCGAGGGCAAGTGTTTTCTTT; CDR3: CASSEARASVFF
size: -; V: TRBV6-5; J: TRBJ1-1; D: -; DNA: TGTGCCAGCAGTATCACAGGGAACACTGAAGCTTTCTTT; CDR3: CASSITGNTEAFF
size: few; V: TRBV11-3; J: TRBJ1-1; D: -; DNA: TGTGCCAGCAGCCTAAGACGTCTCGGACAGCCCGGGGGGCGTGAAGCTTTCTTT; CDR3: CASSLRRLGQPGGREAFF
size: few; V: TRBV6-1; J: TRBJ1-2; D: -; DNA: TGTGCCAGCAGTGACGGGGGAGGCTATGGCTACACCTTC; CDR3: CASSDGGGYGYTF
size: -; V: TRBV28; J: TRBJ2-3; D: TRBD2; DNA: TGTGCCAGCAGAACTTCTAGCGGAAGCACAGATACGCAGTATTTT; CDR3: CASRTSSGSTDTQYF
size: -; V: TRBV19; J: TRBJ2-2; D: -; DNA: TGTGCCAGTAGTTATGTAGCGGCGAACACCGGGGAGCTGTTTTTT; CDR3: CASSYVAANTGELFF